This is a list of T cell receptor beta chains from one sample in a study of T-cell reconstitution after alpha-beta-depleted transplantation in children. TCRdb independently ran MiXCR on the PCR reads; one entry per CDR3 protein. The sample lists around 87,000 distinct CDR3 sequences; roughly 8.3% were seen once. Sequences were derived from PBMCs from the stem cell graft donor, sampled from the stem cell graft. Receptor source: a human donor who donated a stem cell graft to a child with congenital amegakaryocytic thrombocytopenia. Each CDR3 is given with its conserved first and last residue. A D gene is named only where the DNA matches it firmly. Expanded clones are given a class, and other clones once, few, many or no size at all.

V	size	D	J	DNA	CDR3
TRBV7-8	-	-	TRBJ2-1	TGTGCCAGCAGCTTAGGAGGGGGCGGGAGAGCGGGGTACAATGAGCAGTTCTTC	CASSLGGGGRAGYNEQFF
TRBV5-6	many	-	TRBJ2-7	TGTGCCAGCGCTTTGGCGGGTAGTTCCTACGAGCAGTACTTC	CASALAGSSYEQYF
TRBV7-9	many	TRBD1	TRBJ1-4	TGTGCCAGCAGCTGGCCGACAGGGATGTCTAATGAAAAACTGTTTTTT	CASSWPTGMSNEKLFF
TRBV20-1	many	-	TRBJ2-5	TGCAGTGCTTCTTATTTTGGGACCCAGTACTTC	CSASYFGTQYF
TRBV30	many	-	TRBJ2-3	TGTGCCCTCACGCTAGGCACAGATACGCAGTATTTT	CALTLGTDTQYF
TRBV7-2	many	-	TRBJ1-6	TGTGCCAGCAGCCAAATTGGGGGGCGGACTAATTCACCCCTCCACTTT	CASSQIGGRTNSPLHF
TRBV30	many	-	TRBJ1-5	TGTGCCTGGAGTGGGGGGGCGAGTAGCAATCAGCCCCAGCATTTT	CAWSGGASSNQPQHF
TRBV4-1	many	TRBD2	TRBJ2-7	TGCGCCAGCAGCCAAGATGGAGCGGGGAGCACCTACGAGCAGTACTTC	CASSQDGAGSTYEQYF
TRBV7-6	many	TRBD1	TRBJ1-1	TGTGCCAGCGGCGAACAGGGGTCGAAAGCTTTCTTT	CASGEQGSKAFF
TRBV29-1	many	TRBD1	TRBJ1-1	TGCAGCGGGGACAGGGTTAACACTGAAGCTTTCTTT	CSGDRVNTEAFF
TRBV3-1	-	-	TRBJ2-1	TGTGCCTACAAGGAGCAGTTCTTC	CAYKEQFF
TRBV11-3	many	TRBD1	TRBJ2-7	TGTGCCAGCAGCTATACCTTGCCGGGACAGGGGGGCGAGCAGTACTTC	CASSYTLPGQGGEQYF
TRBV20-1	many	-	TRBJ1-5	TGCAGTGCTAGAGAGCCAGCCAATTTTAATCAGCCCCAGCATTTT	CSAREPANFNQPQHF
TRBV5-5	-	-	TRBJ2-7	TGTGCCATCGGCTTTGGGCTCCCCTACGAGCAGTACTTC	CAIGFGLPYEQYF
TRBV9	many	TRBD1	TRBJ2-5	TGTGCCAGCAGCGTAGAAGTCGGGACAGGTTTGGAGACCCAGTACTTC	CASSVEVGTGLETQYF
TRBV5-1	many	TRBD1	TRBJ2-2	TGCGCCAGCAGCCCCGACAGGGGGCGTAACACCGGGGAGCTGTTTTTT	CASSPDRGRNTGELFF
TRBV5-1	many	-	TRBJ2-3	TGCGCCAGCAGCTTGGGAGACTCGAGAAGCACAGATACGCAGTATTTT	CASSLGDSRSTDTQYF
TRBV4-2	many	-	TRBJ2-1	TGTGCCAGCAGCCAAGCCTTCCTTAGGGGCAATGAGCAGTTCTTC	CASSQAFLRGNEQFF
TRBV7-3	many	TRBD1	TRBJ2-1	TGTGCCAGCAGCCCGACAGGGATGGATGAGCAGTTCTTC	CASSPTGMDEQFF
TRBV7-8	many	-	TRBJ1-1	TGTGCCAGCAGCTTAGTATTAGGGGAAGCTTTCTTT	CASSLVLGEAFF
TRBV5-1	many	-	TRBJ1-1	TGCGCCAGCAGCTTGGAGGCTCCGGGGGGCACTGAAGCTTTCTTT	CASSLEAPGGTEAFF
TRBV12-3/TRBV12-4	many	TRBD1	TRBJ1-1	TGTGCCAGCAGTTCCCGGGACAGGGTCACTGAAGCTTTCTTT	CASSSRDRVTEAFF
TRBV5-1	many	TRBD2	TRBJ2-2	TGCGCCAGCAGCGTGGGACTAGCGGGAGGCGCAGGGGAGCTGTTTTTT	CASSVGLAGGAGELFF
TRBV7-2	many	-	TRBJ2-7	TGTGCCAGCAGCCCCTTAGGCCGACCCAAGGGCGATATTTACGAGCAGTACTTC	CASSPLGRPKGDIYEQYF